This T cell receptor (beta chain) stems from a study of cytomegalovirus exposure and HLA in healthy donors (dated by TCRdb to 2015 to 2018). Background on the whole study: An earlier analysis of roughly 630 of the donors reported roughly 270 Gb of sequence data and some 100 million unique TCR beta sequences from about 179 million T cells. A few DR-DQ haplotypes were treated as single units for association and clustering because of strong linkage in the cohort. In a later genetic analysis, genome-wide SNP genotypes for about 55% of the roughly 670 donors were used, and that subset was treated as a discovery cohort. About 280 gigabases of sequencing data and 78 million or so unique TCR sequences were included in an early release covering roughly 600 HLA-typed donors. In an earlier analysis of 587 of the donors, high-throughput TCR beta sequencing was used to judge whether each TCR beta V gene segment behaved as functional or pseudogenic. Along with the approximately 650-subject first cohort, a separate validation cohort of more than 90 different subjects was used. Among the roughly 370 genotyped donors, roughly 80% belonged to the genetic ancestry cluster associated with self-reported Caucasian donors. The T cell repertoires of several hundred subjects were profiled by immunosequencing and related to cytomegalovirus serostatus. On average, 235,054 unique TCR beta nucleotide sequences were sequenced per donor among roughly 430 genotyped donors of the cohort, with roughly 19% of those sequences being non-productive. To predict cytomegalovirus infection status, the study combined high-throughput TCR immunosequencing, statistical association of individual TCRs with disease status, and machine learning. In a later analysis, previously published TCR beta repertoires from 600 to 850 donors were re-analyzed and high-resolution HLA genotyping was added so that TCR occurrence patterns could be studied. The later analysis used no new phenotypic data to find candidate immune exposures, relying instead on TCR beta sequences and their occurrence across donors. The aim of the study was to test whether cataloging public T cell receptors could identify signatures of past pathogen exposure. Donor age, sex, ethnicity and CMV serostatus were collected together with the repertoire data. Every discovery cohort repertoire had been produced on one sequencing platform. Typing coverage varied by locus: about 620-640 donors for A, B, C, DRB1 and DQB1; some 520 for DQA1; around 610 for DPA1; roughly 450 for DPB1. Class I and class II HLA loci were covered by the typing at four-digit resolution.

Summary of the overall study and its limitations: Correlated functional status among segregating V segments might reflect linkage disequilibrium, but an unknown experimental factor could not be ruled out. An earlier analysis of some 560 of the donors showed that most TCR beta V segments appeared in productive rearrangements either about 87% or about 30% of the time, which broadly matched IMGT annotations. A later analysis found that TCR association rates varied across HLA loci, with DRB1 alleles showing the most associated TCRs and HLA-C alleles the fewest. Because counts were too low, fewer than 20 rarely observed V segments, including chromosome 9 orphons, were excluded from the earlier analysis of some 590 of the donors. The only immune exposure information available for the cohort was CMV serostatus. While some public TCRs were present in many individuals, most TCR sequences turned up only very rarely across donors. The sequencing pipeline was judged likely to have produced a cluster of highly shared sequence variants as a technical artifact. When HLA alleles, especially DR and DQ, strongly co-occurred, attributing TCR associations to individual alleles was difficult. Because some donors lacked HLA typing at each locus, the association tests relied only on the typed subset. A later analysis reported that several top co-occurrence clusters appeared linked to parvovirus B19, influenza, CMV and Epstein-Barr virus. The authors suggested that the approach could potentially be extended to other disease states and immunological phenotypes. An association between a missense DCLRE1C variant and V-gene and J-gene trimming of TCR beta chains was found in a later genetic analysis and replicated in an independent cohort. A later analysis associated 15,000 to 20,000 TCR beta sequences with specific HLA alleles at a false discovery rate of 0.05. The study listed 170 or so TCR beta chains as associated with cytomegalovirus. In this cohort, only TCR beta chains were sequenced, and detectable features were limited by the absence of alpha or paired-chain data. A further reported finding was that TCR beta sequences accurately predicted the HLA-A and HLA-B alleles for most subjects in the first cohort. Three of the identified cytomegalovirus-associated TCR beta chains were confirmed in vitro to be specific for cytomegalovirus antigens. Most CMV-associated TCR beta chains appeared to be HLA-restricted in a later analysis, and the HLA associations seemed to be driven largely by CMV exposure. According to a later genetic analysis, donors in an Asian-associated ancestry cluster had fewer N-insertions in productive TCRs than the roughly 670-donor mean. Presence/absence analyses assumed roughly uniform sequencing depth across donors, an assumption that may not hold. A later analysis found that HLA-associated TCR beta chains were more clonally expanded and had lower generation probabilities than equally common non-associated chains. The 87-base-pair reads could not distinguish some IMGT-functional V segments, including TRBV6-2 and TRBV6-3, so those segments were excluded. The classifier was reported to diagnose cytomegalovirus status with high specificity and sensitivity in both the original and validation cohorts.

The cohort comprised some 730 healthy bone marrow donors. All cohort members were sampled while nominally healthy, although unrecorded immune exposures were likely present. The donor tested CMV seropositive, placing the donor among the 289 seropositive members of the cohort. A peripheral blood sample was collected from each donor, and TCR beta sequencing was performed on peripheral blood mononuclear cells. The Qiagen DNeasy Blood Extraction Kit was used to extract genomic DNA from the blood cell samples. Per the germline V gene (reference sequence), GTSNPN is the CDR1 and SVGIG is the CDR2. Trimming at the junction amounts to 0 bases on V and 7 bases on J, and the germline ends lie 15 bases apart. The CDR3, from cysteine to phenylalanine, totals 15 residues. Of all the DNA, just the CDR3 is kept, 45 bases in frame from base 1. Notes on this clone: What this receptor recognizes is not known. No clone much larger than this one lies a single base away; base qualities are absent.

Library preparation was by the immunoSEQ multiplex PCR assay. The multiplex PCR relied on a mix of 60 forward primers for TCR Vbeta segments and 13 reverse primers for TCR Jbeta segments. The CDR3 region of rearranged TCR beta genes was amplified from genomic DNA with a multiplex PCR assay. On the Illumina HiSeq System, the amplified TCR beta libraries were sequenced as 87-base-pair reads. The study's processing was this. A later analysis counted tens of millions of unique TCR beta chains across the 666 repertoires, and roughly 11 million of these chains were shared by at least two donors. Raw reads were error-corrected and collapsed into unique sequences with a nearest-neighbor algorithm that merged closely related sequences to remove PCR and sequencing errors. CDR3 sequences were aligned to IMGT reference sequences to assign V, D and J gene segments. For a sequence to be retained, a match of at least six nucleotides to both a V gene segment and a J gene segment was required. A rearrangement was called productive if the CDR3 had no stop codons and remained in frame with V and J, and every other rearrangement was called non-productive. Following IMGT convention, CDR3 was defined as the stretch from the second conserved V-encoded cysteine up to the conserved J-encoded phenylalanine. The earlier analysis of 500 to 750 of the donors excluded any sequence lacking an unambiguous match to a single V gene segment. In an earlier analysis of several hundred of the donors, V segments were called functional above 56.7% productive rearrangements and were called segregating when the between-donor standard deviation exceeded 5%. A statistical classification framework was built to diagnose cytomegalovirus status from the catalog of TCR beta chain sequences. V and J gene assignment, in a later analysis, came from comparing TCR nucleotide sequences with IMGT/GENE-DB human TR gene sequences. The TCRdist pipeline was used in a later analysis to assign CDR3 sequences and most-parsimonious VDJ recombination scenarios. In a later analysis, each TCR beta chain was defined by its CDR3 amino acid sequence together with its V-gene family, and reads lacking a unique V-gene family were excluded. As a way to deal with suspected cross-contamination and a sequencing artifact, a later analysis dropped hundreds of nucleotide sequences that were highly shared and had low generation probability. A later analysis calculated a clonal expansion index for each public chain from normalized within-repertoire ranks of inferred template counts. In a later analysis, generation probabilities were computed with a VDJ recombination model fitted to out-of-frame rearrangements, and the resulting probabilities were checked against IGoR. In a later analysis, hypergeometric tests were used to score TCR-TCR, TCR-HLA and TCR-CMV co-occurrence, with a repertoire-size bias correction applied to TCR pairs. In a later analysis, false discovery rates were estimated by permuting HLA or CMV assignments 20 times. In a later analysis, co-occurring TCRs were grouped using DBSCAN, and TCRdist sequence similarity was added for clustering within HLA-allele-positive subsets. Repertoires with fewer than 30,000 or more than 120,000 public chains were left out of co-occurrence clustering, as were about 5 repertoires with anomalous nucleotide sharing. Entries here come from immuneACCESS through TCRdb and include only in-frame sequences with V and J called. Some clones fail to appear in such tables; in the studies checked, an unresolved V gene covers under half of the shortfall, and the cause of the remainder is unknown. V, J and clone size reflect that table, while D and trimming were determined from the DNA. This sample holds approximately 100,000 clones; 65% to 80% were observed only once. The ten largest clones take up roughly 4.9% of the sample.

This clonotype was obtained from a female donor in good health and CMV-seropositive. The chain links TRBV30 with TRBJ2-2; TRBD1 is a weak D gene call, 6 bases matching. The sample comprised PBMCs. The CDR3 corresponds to CAWSVQGLGVGELFF. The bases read TGTGCCTGGAGTGTACAGGGTTTAGGGGTCGGGGAGCTGTTTTTT.